The rows below give T cell receptor beta chains drawn from one sample of a study of OX40 agonist ivuxolimab in advanced cancers. The protocol was immunoSEQ multiplex PCR, while the TCRdb copy is restricted to in-frame clones and leaves out a portion. The data show about 59,000 clones, over 80% seen once. Sequencing used CD4+ or CD8+ T cells sorted from blood, obtained in a trial of the OX40 agonist ivuxolimab. The source of these receptors is an adult with an advanced solid tumor such as melanoma, head and neck, liver or kidney cancer. Both conserved end residues are part of each CDR3. A D gene is named only where the DNA matches it firmly. Size is stated for part of the rows, as once, few or many counts, or as a class when the clone is expanded.

V gene: TRBV11-3; clone size: .; D gene: .; J gene: TRBJ2-3; CDR3 protein: CASSPRGDTQYF; CDR3 DNA: TGTGCCAGCAGCCCCAGGGGAGATACGCAGTATTTT
V gene: TRBV6-5; clone size: once; D gene: .; J gene: TRBJ1-5; CDR3 protein: CASSRDFLSNQPQHF; CDR3 DNA: TGTGCCAGCAGTAGGGACTTCCTCAGCAATCAGCCCCAGCATTTT
V gene: TRBV6-5; clone size: .; D gene: .; J gene: TRBJ2-3; CDR3 protein: CASSYAGVGTQYF; CDR3 DNA: TGTGCCAGCAGTTACGCAGGAGTGGGGACGCAGTATTTT
V gene: TRBV30; clone size: .; D gene: .; J gene: TRBJ1-5; CDR3 protein: CACNREGGNQPQHF; CDR3 DNA: TGTGCCTGCAACAGGGAGGGAGGCAATCAGCCCCAGCATTTT
V gene: TRBV7-2; clone size: .; D gene: .; J gene: TRBJ2-1; CDR3 protein: CASSLRSRAHEQFF; CDR3 DNA: TGTGCCAGCAGCTTAAGGTCCCGGGCACATGAGCAGTTCTTC
V gene: TRBV4-3; clone size: .; D gene: .; J gene: TRBJ2-3; CDR3 protein: CASSQDTTASTDTQYF; CDR3 DNA: TGCGCCAGCAGCCAAGATACGACAGCTAGCACAGATACGCAGTATTTT
V gene: TRBV30; clone size: .; D gene: TRBD1; J gene: TRBJ1-5; CDR3 protein: CAWSSGGLSNQPQHF; CDR3 DNA: TGTGCCTGGAGTTCAGGGGGCCTTAGCAATCAGCCCCAGCATTTT
V gene: TRBV29-1; clone size: .; D gene: .; J gene: TRBJ2-7; CDR3 protein: CSVVWQGPPYEQYF; CDR3 DNA: TGCAGCGTTGTTTGGCAGGGCCCCCCCTACGAGCAGTACTTC
V gene: TRBV25-1; clone size: .; D gene: TRBD1; J gene: TRBJ1-5; CDR3 protein: CASSPDRAENQPQHF; CDR3 DNA: TGTGCCAGCAGTCCCGACAGGGCAGAAAATCAGCCCCAGCATTTT
V gene: TRBV9; clone size: .; D gene: TRBD1; J gene: TRBJ1-2; CDR3 protein: CASSVGQGDYGYTF; CDR3 DNA: TGTGCCAGCAGCGTCGGACAGGGGGACTATGGCTACACCTTC
V gene: TRBV19; clone size: .; D gene: .; J gene: TRBJ1-3; CDR3 protein: CASRQPGADSGNTIYF; CDR3 DNA: TGTGCCAGTAGGCAACCAGGGGCAGACTCTGGAAACACCATATATTTT
V gene: TRBV5-1; clone size: .; D gene: TRBD2; J gene: TRBJ2-2; CDR3 protein: CASNPAQYSGPNTGELFF; CDR3 DNA: TGCGCCAGCAACCCCGCCCAATATAGCGGGCCGAACACCGGGGAGCTGTTTTTT
V gene: TRBV5-4; clone size: .; D gene: .; J gene: TRBJ2-7; CDR3 protein: CASSFPGEPYEQYF; CDR3 DNA: TGTGCCAGCAGCTTCCCTGGAGAACCCTACGAGCAGTACTTC
V gene: TRBV13; clone size: .; D gene: .; J gene: TRBJ2-7; CDR3 protein: CASSLLTPFGRSPPESYEQYF; CDR3 DNA: TGTGCCAGCAGCTTATTGACCCCGTTCGGGCGATCTCCGCCTGAATCCTACGAGCAGTACTTC
V gene: TRBV5-1; clone size: .; D gene: .; J gene: TRBJ2-5; CDR3 protein: CASSPARQTQYF; CDR3 DNA: TGCGCCAGCAGCCCAGCGCGACAGACCCAGTACTTC
V gene: TRBV13; clone size: .; D gene: .; J gene: TRBJ2-3; CDR3 protein: CASSLGTNPSTDTQYF; CDR3 DNA: TGTGCCAGCAGCTTAGGGACCAACCCTAGCACAGATACGCAGTATTTT
V gene: TRBV9; clone size: .; D gene: TRBD2; J gene: TRBJ2-5; CDR3 protein: CASSGAGGYQETQYF; CDR3 DNA: TGTGCCAGCAGCGGAGCGGGAGGGTACCAAGAGACCCAGTACTTC
V gene: TRBV27; clone size: .; D gene: .; J gene: TRBJ2-1; CDR3 protein: CASSPPEAYNEQFF; CDR3 DNA: TGTGCCAGCAGTCCCCCGGAGGCCTACAATGAGCAGTTCTTC
V gene: TRBV6-5; clone size: .; D gene: TRBD1; J gene: TRBJ2-5; CDR3 protein: CASSYGGTGQETQYF; CDR3 DNA: TGTGCCAGCAGTTACGGCGGGACAGGGCAAGAGACCCAGTACTTC
V gene: TRBV10-3; clone size: .; D gene: TRBD2; J gene: TRBJ2-5; CDR3 protein: CATKLIAGVETQYF; CDR3 DNA: TGTGCCACCAAACTTATTGCGGGAGTAGAGACCCAGTACTTC
V gene: TRBV4-1; clone size: medium-sized; D gene: TRBD2; J gene: TRBJ2-2; CDR3 protein: CASSQRSGGHTGELFF; CDR3 DNA: TGCGCCAGCAGCCAAAGGAGCGGGGGCCACACCGGGGAGCTGTTTTTT
V gene: TRBV19; clone size: .; D gene: TRBD1; J gene: TRBJ2-7; CDR3 protein: CASSIETGGSYEQYF; CDR3 DNA: TGTGCCAGTAGTATAGAAACAGGGGGGTCCTACGAGCAGTACTTC
V gene: TRBV28; clone size: .; D gene: TRBD2; J gene: TRBJ2-7; CDR3 protein: CAIQLPRTRRPSEQYF; CDR3 DNA: TGTGCCATACAGCTGCCTCGGACTAGGCGGCCAAGCGAGCAGTACTTC
V gene: TRBV2; clone size: .; D gene: TRBD2; J gene: TRBJ2-3; CDR3 protein: CASSLSGGATDTQYF; CDR3 DNA: TGTGCCAGCAGTCTTAGCGGGGGGGCAACAGATACGCAGTATTTT
V gene: TRBV4-1; clone size: .; D gene: .; J gene: TRBJ1-2; CDR3 protein: CASSHQLRGTRANYGYTF; CDR3 DNA: TGCGCCAGCAGCCATCAACTAAGGGGGACAAGGGCCAACTATGGCTACACCTTC
V gene: TRBV5-1; clone size: .; D gene: .; J gene: TRBJ2-1; CDR3 protein: CASSLVPYNEQFF; CDR3 DNA: TGCGCCAGCAGCTTGGTTCCATACAATGAGCAGTTCTTC
V gene: TRBV7-6; clone size: .; D gene: TRBD2; J gene: TRBJ2-2; CDR3 protein: CASSLSLGGSITGELFF; CDR3 DNA: TGTGCCAGCAGCTTATCCCTAGGCGGGAGTATTACCGGGGAGCTGTTTTTT
V gene: TRBV29-1; clone size: .; D gene: .; J gene: TRBJ2-7; CDR3 protein: CSVTLGQGYEQYF; CDR3 DNA: TGCAGCGTCACACTGGGGCAGGGCTACGAGCAGTACTTC
V gene: TRBV19; clone size: .; D gene: .; J gene: TRBJ1-3; CDR3 protein: CASQPGHFAGNTIYF; CDR3 DNA: TGTGCCAGTCAACCGGGACATTTTGCAGGAAACACCATATATTTT
V gene: TRBV5-1; clone size: .; D gene: TRBD1; J gene: TRBJ2-2; CDR3 protein: CASSMTGVNTGELFF; CDR3 DNA: TGCGCCAGCAGCATGACAGGGGTGAACACCGGGGAGCTGTTTTTT
V gene: TRBV2; clone size: few; D gene: TRBD2; J gene: TRBJ2-1; CDR3 protein: CASAASGGGEQFF; CDR3 DNA: TGTGCCAGCGCGGCTAGCGGGGGGGGTGAGCAGTTCTTC
V gene: TRBV6-1; clone size: few; D gene: TRBD1; J gene: TRBJ1-2; CDR3 protein: CASSPTGKGGYTF; CDR3 DNA: TGTGCCAGCAGCCCGACAGGGAAGGGAGGCTACACCTTC
V gene: TRBV6-1; clone size: .; D gene: .; J gene: TRBJ1-4; CDR3 protein: CASSVQGTNEKLFF; CDR3 DNA: TGTGCCAGCAGTGTACAGGGCACTAATGAAAAACTGTTTTTT
V gene: TRBV11-2; clone size: .; D gene: .; J gene: TRBJ2-6; CDR3 protein: CASSLLDSSGANVLTF; CDR3 DNA: TGTGCCAGCAGCTTACTAGACAGCTCTGGGGCCAACGTCCTGACTTTC
V gene: TRBV14; clone size: .; D gene: TRBD1; J gene: TRBJ2-7; CDR3 protein: CASSLRPGQGAYEQYF; CDR3 DNA: TGTGCCAGCAGCCTAAGACCGGGACAGGGTGCCTACGAGCAGTACTTC
V gene: TRBV27; clone size: .; D gene: .; J gene: TRBJ1-2; CDR3 protein: CASSFSTAYGYTF; CDR3 DNA: TGTGCCAGCAGTTTTTCGACGGCTTATGGCTACACCTTC
V gene: TRBV6-1; clone size: .; D gene: .; J gene: TRBJ1-5; CDR3 protein: CASSESAGYQPQHF; CDR3 DNA: TGTGCCAGCAGTGAATCGGCAGGCTATCAGCCCCAGCATTTT
V gene: TRBV6-5; clone size: .; D gene: TRBD1; J gene: TRBJ2-1; CDR3 protein: CASRQTGGNEQFF; CDR3 DNA: TGTGCCAGCAGACAAACAGGGGGGAATGAGCAGTTCTTC
V gene: TRBV7-9; clone size: .; D gene: TRBD1; J gene: TRBJ1-5; CDR3 protein: CASSLVYDRANQPQHF; CDR3 DNA: TGTGCCAGCAGCTTAGTTTATGACAGGGCCAATCAGCCCCAGCATTTT
V gene: TRBV5-1; clone size: .; D gene: .; J gene: TRBJ2-2; CDR3 protein: CASSLARDVGELFF; CDR3 DNA: TGCGCCAGCAGCTTGGCCCGGGATGTGGGGGAGCTGTTTTTT
V gene: TRBV29-1; clone size: .; D gene: TRBD1; J gene: TRBJ1-2; CDR3 protein: CSVDTGGVGYGYTF; CDR3 DNA: TGCAGCGTTGACACAGGGGGAGTAGGGTATGGCTACACCTTC
V gene: TRBV28; clone size: .; D gene: TRBD1; J gene: TRBJ2-7; CDR3 protein: CASCPGQRTYEQYF; CDR3 DNA: TGTGCCAGCTGCCCGGGACAGCGAACCTACGAGCAGTACTTC
V gene: TRBV29-1; clone size: .; D gene: TRBD1; J gene: TRBJ2-7; CDR3 protein: CSVVGDRGYEQYF; CDR3 DNA: TGCAGCGTTGTAGGGGACAGGGGCTACGAGCAGTACTTC
V gene: TRBV27; clone size: .; D gene: .; J gene: TRBJ1-3; CDR3 protein: CASSWGPSGNTIYF; CDR3 DNA: TGTGCCAGCAGTTGGGGACCCTCTGGAAACACCATATATTTT